Reported below is one T cell receptor beta chain. The sample belongs to a study of blood T cell repertoires in COVID-19. About the research overall: Researchers got acute and convalescent COVID-19 samples from the United States, Italy and Spain.

CDR1 SGHRS and CDR2 YFSETQ come from the germline V gene. The length of the CDR3 is 15 residues. The V gene lost 1 base and the J gene lost 6 bases, with 14 bases spanning the gap. The data were produced by immunoSEQ multiplex PCR, yet TCRdb's version contains in-frame clones alone and is incomplete. The sample yields about 180,000 clones, roughly 83% seen once. Material for sequencing was PBMCs or T cells enriched from blood (not recorded which). The chain links TRBV5-1 to TRBJ2-1; maybe TRBD1 (6 bases). This clonotype originated in a woman aged 25-40 years who had recovered from COVID-19. The CDR3 DNA reads TGCGCCAGCAGCTTGAGGAGACAGGACCTCAATGAGCAGTTCTTC. Its translation: CASSLRRQDLNEQFF.